The sequence of this TCR beta chain was determined in a study of T-cell memory formation after mild COVID-19. To note about this clonotype: Its target is unknown.

Germline CDR1 and CDR2: SGHAT and FQNNGV. V lost 0 bases, J lost 3 bases, and 8 bases lay in between. The CDR3 totals 14 residues. General study findings and limits: The SARS-CoV-2 specificity of second-wave clones reaching peak at day 37 remained unverified.

Researchers used 5'RACE with constant-segment primers to make TCR alpha and TCR beta cDNA libraries that carry sample barcodes and UMIs. TCRdb re-derived calls from the 5' RACE reads in MiXCR, one entry per CDR3 protein. The sample yields 390,000 or so distinct CDR3 sequences, 16% seen once. The chain links TRBV11-2 to TRBJ2-5; D is undetermined. The clonotype comes from a man between 18 and 29 years old who had mild COVID-19 (a few samples of this study predate the infection). Cell type and time point are not known. Sequenced material: PBMCs or a T cell subset sorted from them (not recorded which). CDR3 amino acids: CASSLEGGKETQYF. The CDR3 DNA reads as TGTGCCAGCAGCTTAGAGGGCGGAAAAGAGACCCAGTACTTC.